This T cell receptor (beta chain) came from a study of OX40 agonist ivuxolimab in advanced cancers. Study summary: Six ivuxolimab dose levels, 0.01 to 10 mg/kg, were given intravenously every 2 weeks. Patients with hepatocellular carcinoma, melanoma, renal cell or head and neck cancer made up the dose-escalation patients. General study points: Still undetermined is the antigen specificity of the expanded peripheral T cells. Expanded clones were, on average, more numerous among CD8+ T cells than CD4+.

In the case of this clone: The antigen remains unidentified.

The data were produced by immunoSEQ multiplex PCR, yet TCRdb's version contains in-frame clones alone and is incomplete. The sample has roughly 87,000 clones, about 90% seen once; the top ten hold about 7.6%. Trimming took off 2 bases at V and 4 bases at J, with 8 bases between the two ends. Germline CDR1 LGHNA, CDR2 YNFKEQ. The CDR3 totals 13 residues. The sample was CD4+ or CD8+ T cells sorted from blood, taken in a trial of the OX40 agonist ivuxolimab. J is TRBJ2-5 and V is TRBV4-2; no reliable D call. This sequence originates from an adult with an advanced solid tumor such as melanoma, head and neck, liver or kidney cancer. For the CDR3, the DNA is TGTGCCAGCAGCCAAAGGGTCGGAGAGACCCAGTACTTC. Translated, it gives CASSQRVGETQYF.